This record concerns one T cell receptor beta chain sequence. Its antigen is undetermined. This specimen comes from a study of T cell repertoires in cytomegalovirus infection. Study context: It can be stated that public TCR beta signatures indicated CMV infection as well as a matching HLA type. Notes on the study in general: Pooled public TCR beta family frequency picked out CMV carriers with the relevant HLA. HLA-C-restricted CMV clonotypes gave the most frequent clonotype in two of eight donors.

CDR1 is GTSNPN and CDR2 is SVGIG in the germline V gene (reference sequence). V was trimmed by 3 bases and J by 4 bases, leaving 22 bases between them. The CDR3 sequence is 17 residues long. TCRdb re-called the reads with MiXCR, one entry per CDR3 protein. The sample records 250,000 to 300,000 distinct CDR3 sequences, approximately 8.3% being singletons. The clonotype was recovered from a human donor in good health (CMV status not recorded). Some clones in this sample may be carry-over from other donors' samples. The V call is TRBV30, the J call TRBJ2-1, with D perhaps TRBD2 (5 bases). Sequences were obtained from PBMCs. The CDR3 DNA is TGTGCCTGGAGCGTTACCTTGAGCGGATTTACTTACAATGAGCAGTTCTTC. Translating gives CAWSVTLSGFTYNEQFF.